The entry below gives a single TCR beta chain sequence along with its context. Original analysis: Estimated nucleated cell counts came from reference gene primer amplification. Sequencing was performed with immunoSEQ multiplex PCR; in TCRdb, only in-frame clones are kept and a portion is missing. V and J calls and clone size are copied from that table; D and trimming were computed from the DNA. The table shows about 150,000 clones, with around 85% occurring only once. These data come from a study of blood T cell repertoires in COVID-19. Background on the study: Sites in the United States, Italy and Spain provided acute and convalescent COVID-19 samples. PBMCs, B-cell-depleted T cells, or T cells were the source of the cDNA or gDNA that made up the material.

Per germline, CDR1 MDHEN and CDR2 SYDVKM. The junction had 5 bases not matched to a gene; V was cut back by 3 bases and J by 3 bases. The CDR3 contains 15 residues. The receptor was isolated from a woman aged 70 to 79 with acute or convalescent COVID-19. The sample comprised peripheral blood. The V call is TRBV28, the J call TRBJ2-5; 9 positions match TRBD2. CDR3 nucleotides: TGTGCCAGCAGTTTCACCGGACTAGCGAAAGAGACCCAGTACTTC. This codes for CASSFTGLAKETQYF.